Here is one TCR beta chain with its context. Germline V gene sequence: CDR1 MDHEN, CDR2 SYDVKM. Trimming cost V 6 bases and J 2 bases, with 4 bases left between them. The CDR3 spans 11 residues. This record belongs to a study of blood T cell repertoires in COVID-19. Under the authors' procedure: Quantification of nucleated cells was approximated via reference gene primer amplification. Profiled with immunoSEQ multiplex PCR; TCRdb holds only in-frame clones, not every one. V and J calls and clone size are given by that table; D and trimming were obtained from the DNA. The top ten clones hold approximately 0.77% of a sample with about 170,000 clones, approximately 89% of them seen once.

J is TRBJ1-1 and V is TRBV28; D gene ambiguous. The sequenced material came from PBMCs or T cells enriched from blood (not recorded which). This TCR derives from a young woman who had recovered from COVID-19. The CDR3 sequence is CASSFNTEAFF. Written as DNA, the CDR3 is TGTGCCAGCAGCTTTAACACTGAAGCTTTCTTT.